This TCR beta chain stems from a study of cytomegalovirus exposure and HLA in healthy donors. Use of 60 Vbeta and 13 Jbeta primers characterized the PCR. The repertoire was sequenced with immunoSEQ multiplex PCR; TCRdb's copy has only in-frame clones and lacks some. Of 210,000 or so clones listed, more than 60% are singletons. Study-wide results and limits: Listed as cytomegalovirus-associated were more than 150 TCR beta chains.

A word on this clone: Its matching antigen is unknown.

Sequences were obtained from PBMCs. This sequence originates from a woman aged 55-69 years in good health and CMV-seropositive.

The CDR3 is CASSYSLRLAFF. The CDR3 bases are TGTGCCAGCAGTTACTCTCTGCGTCTAGCTTTCTTT. V and J are TRBV6-5 and TRBJ1-1; no definite D call. In germline, CDR1 is MNHEY, CDR2 SVGAGI. V was cut by 0 bases and J by 10 bases, with 9 bases left in between. This CDR3 region has 12 residues.